A few counts support the clone carrying this TCR beta chain. Its antigen is unknown. Then a second PCR, running about 7 to 11 cycles, was carried out with a sample-barcoded 5' primer and a J-beta primer mix. The template-switch adaptor, which had 12 random nucleotides, put a tag on each cDNA molecule. TCRdb re-called the 5' RACE reads with MiXCR, one entry per CDR3 protein. This repertoire shows hundreds of thousands of distinct CDR3 sequences, roughly three fifths found once; its top ten account for 30% to 45%. This specimen comes from a study of blood T cells in healthy people across ages. Study-wide results and caveats: With age, beta diversity per million T cells declined roughly linearly, significantly by about 40.

Aged roughly 6 to 95, donors were systemically healthy Caucasians from Russia. V gave up 0 bases and J gave up 5 bases; unmatched junction bases: 9. This CDR3 is 16 amino acids long. Germline CDR1 is SGDLS and CDR2 is YYNGEE. V and J are TRBV9 and TRBJ2-5; 8 bases align to TRBD1. Sequencing was performed on blood. This TCR came from a man aged 55 to 70 in good health. The CDR3 bases are TGTGCCAGCAGCGTAGCGGCCCAGACAGGGGAGGAGACCCAGTACTTC. Translating it yields CASSVAAQTGEETQYF.